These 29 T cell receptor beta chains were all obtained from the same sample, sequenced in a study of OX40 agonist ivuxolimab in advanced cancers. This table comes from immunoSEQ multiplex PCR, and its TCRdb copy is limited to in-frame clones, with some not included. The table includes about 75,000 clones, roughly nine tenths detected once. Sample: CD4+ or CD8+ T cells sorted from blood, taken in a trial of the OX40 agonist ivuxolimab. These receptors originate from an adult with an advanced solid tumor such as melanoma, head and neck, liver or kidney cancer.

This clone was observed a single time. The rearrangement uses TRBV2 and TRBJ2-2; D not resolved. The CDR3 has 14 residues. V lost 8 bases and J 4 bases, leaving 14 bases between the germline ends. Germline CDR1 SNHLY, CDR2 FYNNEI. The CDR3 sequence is CASHILKTTGELFF. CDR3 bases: TGTGCCAGCCATATCCTCAAAACCACCGGGGAGCTGTTTTTT.

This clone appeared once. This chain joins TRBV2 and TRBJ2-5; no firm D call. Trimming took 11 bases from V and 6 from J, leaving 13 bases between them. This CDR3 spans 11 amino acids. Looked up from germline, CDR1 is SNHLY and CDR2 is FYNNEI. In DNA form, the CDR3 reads TGTGCCGGACGGACGGAGCAGACCCAGTACTTC. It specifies CAGRTEQTQYF.

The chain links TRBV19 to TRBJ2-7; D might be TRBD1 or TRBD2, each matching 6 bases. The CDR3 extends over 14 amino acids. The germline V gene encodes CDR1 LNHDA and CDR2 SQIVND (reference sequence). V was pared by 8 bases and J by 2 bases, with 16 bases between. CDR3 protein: CASRGGTFPYEQYF. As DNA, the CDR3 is TGTGCCAGTCGTGGGGGGACATTCCCCTACGAGCAGTACTTC.

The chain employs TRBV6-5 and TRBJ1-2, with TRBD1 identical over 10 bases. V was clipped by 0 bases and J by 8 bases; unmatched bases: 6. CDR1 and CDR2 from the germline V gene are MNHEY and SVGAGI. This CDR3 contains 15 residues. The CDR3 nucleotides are TGTGCCAGCAGTTACTCGACGACAGGGGGCGGAGGCTACACCTTC. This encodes CASSYSTTGGGGYTF.

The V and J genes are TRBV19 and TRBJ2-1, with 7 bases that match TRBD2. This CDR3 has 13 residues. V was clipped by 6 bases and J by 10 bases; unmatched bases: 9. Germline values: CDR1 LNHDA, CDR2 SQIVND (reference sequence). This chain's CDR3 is CASSTSAEGEQFF. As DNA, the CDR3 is TGTGCCAGTAGCACTAGCGCCGAGGGAGAGCAGTTCTTC.

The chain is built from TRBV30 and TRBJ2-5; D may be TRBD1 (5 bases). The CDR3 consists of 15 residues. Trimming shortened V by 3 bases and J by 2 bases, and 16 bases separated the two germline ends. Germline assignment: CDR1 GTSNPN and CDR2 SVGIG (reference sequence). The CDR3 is CAWSPPQGRQETQYF. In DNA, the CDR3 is TGTGCCTGGAGCCCCCCGCAGGGCCGACAAGAGACCCAGTACTTC.

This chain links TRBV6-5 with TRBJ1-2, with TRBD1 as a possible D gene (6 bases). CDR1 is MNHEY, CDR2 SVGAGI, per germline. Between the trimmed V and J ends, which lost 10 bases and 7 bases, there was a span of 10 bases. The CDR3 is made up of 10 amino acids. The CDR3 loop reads CATRDIGYTF. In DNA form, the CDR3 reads TGTGCCACCCGGGACATTGGCTACACCTTC.

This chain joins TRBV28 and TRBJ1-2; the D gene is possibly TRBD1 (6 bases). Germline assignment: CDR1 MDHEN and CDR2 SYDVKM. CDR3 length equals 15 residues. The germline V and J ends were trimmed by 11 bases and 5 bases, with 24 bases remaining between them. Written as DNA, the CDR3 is TGTGCCTCACAGCATTCGACAGGCTACCAATATGGCTACACCTTC. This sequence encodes CASQHSTGYQYGYTF.

The DNA for the CDR3 is TGTGCCAGCAGCCAAGATCAGGTGGGGGAGACTGAAGCTTTCTTT. Its protein product is CASSQDQVGETEAFF. This rearrangement joins TRBV4-2 to TRBJ1-1; TRBD1 might be the D (5 bases). Trimming cost V 0 bases and J 5 bases, with 13 bases left between them. CDR3 length: 15 amino acids. Germline CDR1 and CDR2: LGHNA and YNFKEQ.

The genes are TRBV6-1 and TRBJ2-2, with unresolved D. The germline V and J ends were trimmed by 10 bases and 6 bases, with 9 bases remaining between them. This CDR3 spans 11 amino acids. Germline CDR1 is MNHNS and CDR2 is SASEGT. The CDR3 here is CATRVAGELFF. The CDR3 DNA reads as TGTGCCACCCGGGTAGCCGGGGAGCTGTTTTTT.

The CDR3 here is CASSLGSGRKDTIYF. DNA for the CDR3: TGTGCCAGCAGCTTAGGGTCAGGGAGAAAGGACACCATATATTTT. The chain has TRBV7-2 and TRBJ1-3; perhaps TRBD1 as D (5 bases). The CDR3 loop spans 15 amino acids. V was trimmed by 1 base and J by 8 bases, leaving 15 bases between them. Germline CDR1 is SGHTA and CDR2 is FQGNSA.

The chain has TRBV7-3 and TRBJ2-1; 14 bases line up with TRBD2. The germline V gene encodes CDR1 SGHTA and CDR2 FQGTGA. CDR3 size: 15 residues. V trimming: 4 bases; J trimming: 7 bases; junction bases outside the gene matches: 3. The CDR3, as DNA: TGTGCCAGCAGCTCCAGACTAGCGGGGGGGAATGAGCAGTTCTTC. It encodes CASSSRLAGGNEQFF. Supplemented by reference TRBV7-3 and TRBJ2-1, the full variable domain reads GAGVSQTPSNKVTEKGKYVELRCDPISGHTALYWYRQSLGQGPEFLIYFQGTGAADDSGLPNDRFFAVRPEGSVSTLKIQRTERGDSAVYLCASSSRLAGGNEQFFGPGTRLTVL.

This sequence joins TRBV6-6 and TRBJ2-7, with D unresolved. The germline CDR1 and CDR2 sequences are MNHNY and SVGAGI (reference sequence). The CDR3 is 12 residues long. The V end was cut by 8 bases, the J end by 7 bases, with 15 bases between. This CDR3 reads CASVTPDGEQYF. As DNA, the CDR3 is TGTGCCAGCGTTACGCCGGACGGGGAGCAGTACTTC.

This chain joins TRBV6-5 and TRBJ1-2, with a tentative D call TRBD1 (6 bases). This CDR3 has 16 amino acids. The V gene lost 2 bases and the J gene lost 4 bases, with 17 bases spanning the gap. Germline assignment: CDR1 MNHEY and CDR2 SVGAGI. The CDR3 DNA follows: TGTGCCAGCAGTTACCTTACAGGGCTTAGGATCTATGGCTACACCTTC. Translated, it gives CASSYLTGLRIYGYTF.

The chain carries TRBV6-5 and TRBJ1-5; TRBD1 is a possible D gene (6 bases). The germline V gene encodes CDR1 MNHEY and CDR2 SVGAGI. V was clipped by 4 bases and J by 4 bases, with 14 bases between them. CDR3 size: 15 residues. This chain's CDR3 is CASSSGGAGNQPQHF. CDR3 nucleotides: TGTGCCAGCAGTTCGGGGGGCGCGGGTAATCAGCCCCAGCATTTT.

The DNA of the CDR3 is TGTGCCAGCAGTGATTGGAAGGTTTATAGCAATCAGCCCCAGCATTTT. The encoded protein is CASSDWKVYSNQPQHF. The chain carries TRBV6-1 and TRBJ1-5; no definite D call. CDR1 and CDR2 (germline): MNHNS, SASEGT. This CDR3 spans 16 amino acids. The V end lost 3 bases, the J end lost 0 bases, and 12 bases lay between the germline ends.

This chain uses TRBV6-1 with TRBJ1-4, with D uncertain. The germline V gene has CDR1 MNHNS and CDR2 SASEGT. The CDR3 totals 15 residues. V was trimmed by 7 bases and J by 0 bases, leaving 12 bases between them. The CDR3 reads CASTFYPTTNEKLFF. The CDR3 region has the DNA TGTGCCAGCACTTTCTACCCGACAACTAATGAAAAACTGTTTTTT.

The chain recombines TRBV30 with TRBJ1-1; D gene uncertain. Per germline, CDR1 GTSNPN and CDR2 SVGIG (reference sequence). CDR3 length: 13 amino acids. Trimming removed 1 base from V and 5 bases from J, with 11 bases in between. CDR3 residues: CAWSADSGTEAFF. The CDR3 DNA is TGTGCCTGGAGTGCTGATTCGGGGACTGAAGCTTTCTTT. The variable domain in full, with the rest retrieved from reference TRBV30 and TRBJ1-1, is SQTIHQWPATLVQPVGSPLSLECTVEGTSNPNLYWYRQAAGRGLQLLFYSVGIGQISSEVPQNLSASRPQDRQFILSSKKLLLSDSGFYLCAWSADSGTEAFFGQGTRLTVV.

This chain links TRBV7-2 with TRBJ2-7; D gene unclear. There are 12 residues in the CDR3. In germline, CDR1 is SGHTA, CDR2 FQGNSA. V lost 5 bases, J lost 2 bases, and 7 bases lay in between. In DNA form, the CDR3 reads TGTGCCAGCAGCCTTGAAGCCTACGAGCAGTACTTC. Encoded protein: CASSLEAYEQYF.

The CDR3 loop is CASNGQGPREQYF. Written as DNA, the CDR3 is TGTGCCAGCAACGGACAGGGCCCGAGGGAGCAGTACTTC. The V and J genes are TRBV11-3 and TRBJ2-7; 8 bases align to TRBD1. Germline V gives CDR1 SGHNT, CDR2 YENEEA. V lost 7 bases to trimming and J lost 7 bases; unmatched junction nucleotides: 9. This CDR3 has 13 residues.

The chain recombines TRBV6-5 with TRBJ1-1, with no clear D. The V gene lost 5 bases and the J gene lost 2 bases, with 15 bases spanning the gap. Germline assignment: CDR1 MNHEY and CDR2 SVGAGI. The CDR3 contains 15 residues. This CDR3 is CASSQVAGRNTEAFF. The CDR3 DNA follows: TGTGCCAGCAGTCAGGTTGCCGGGCGAAACACTGAAGCTTTCTTT.

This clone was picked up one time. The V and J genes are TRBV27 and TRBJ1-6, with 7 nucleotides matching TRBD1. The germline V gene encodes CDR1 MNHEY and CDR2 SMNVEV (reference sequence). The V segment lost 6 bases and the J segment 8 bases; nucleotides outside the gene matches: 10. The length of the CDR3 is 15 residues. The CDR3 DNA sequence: TGTGCCAGCAGCCTCGACAGGGTAGCGGATTCACCCCTCCACTTT. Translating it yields CASSLDRVADSPLHF.

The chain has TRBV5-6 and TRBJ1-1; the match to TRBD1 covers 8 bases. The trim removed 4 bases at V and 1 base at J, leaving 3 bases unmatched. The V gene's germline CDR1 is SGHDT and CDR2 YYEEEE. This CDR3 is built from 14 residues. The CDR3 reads CASSIGQGNTEAFF. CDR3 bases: TGTGCCAGCAGCATTGGACAGGGGAACACTGAAGCTTTCTTT.

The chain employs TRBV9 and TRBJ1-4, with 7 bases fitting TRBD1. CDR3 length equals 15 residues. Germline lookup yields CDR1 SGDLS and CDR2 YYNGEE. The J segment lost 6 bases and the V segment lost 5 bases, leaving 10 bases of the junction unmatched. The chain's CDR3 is CASSESGTDHEKLFF. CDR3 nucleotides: TGTGCCAGCAGTGAATCCGGGACAGATCATGAAAAACTGTTTTTT.

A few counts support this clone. CDR3 sequence reads: CASSLGTAYEQYF. The CDR3 DNA reads as TGTGCCAGCAGTTTGGGGACAGCCTACGAGCAGTACTTC. The chain recombines TRBV28 with TRBJ2-7, with 7 bases lining up with TRBD1. CDR3 length: 13 residues. Germline assignment: CDR1 MDHEN and CDR2 SYDVKM. The V segment lost 3 bases and the J segment 2 bases; nucleotides outside the gene matches: 1.

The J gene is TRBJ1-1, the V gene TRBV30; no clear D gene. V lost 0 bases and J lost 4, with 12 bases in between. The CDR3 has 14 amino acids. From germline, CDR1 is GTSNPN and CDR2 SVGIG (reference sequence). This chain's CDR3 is CAWSVRAAGTEAFF. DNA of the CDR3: TGTGCCTGGAGTGTACGTGCAGCTGGCACTGAAGCTTTCTTT.

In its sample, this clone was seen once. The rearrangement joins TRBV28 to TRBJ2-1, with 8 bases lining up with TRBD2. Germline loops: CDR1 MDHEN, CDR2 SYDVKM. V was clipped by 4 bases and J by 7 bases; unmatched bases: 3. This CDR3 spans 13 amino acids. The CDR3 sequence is CASSSTSANEQFF. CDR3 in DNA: TGTGCCAGCAGTTCGACTAGCGCGAATGAGCAGTTCTTC.

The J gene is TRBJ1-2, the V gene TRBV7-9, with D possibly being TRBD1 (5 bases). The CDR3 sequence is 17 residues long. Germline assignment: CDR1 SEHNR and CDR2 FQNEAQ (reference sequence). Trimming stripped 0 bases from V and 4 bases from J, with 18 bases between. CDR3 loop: CASSLAPGQGWGYGYTF. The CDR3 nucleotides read TGTGCCAGCAGCTTAGCGCCGGGGCAGGGCTGGGGCTATGGCTACACCTTC.

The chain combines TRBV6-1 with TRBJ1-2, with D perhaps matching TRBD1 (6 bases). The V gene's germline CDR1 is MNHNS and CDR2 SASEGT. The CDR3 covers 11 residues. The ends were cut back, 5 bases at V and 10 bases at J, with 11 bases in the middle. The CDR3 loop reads CASSSQGIYTF. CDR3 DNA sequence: TGTGCCAGCAGTTCCCAGGGGATCTACACCTTC.